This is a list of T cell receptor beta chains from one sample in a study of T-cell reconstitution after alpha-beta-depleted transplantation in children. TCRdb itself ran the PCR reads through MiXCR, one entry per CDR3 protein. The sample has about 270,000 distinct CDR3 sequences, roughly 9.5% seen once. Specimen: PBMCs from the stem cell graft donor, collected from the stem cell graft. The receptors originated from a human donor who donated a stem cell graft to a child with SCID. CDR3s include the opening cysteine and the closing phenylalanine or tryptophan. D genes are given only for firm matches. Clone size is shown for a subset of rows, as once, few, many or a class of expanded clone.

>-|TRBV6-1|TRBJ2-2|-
CASSERTTGELFF
TGTGCCAGCAGTGAGAGGACGACCGGGGAGCTGTTTTTT
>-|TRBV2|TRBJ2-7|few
CASTAGLLVGSYEQYF
TGTGCCAGCACCGCCGGGCTTCTAGTGGGCTCCTACGAGCAGTACTTC
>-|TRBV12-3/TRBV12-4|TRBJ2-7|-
CASSLWGGDPAGEQYF
TGTGCCAGCAGTTTATGGGGTGGGGACCCCGCGGGGGAGCAGTACTTC
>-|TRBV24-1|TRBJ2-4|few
CATSDPSAGGTKNIQYF
TGTGCCACCAGTGATCCCTCCGCAGGGGGGACCAAAAACATTCAGTACTTC
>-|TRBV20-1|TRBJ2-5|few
CSARDLGRETQYF
TGCAGTGCTAGAGATTTGGGGCGTGAGACCCAGTACTTC
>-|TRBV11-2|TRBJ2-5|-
CASSPTFSAQYF
TGTGCCAGCAGCCCGACCTTTTCAGCCCAGTACTTC
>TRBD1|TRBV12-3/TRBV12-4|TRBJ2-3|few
CASSIPGQNQDTQYF
TGTGCCAGCAGTATCCCGGGACAGAATCAAGATACGCAGTATTTT
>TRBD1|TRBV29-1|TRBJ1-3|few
CSVEDQDRGFGNTIYF
TGCAGCGTTGAAGATCAGGACAGGGGGTTTGGAAACACCATATATTTT
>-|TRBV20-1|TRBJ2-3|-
CSLVPPSDTQYF
TGCAGCCTGGTCCCGCCATCAGATACGCAGTATTTT
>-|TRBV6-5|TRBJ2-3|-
CASSRGLGDTQYF
TGTGCCAGCAGTCGGGGTCTTGGGGATACGCAGTATTTT
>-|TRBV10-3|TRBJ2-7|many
CAISEYSYEQYF
TGTGCCATCAGTGAGTACAGCTACGAGCAGTACTTC
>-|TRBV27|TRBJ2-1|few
CASSLQGLGNEQFF
TGTGCCAGCAGTTTACAGGGGCTGGGCAATGAGCAGTTCTTC
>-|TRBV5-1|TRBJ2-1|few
CASSLEDLRYNEQFF
TGCGCCAGCAGCTTGGAGGACCTGAGATACAATGAGCAGTTCTTC
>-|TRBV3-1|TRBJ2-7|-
CASSPRFSYEQYF
TGTGCCAGCAGCCCCAGATTTTCCTACGAGCAGTACTTC
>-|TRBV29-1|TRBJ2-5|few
CSVEDGLTQYF
TGCAGCGTTGAAGATGGGCTAACCCAGTACTTC
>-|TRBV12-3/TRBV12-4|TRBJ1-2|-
CASSPGQSGYTF
TGTGCCAGCAGTCCGGGACAATCTGGCTACACCTTC
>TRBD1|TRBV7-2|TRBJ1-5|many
CASSPLKGRGWDQPQHF
TGTGCCAGCAGCCCTCTGAAGGGCAGGGGGTGGGATCAGCCCCAGCATTTT
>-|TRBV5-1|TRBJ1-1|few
CASSLALVENTEAFF
TGCGCCAGCAGCTTGGCCCTGGTTGAAAACACTGAAGCTTTCTTT
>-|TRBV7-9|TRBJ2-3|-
CASSLSSADTQYF
TGTGCCAGCAGCTTGAGCTCTGCAGATACGCAGTATTTT
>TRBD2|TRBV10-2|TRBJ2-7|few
CASSHLAGVSEQYF
TGCGCCAGCAGTCATCTAGCGGGGGTGTCCGAGCAGTACTTC
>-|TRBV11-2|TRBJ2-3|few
CASSLGRTGYTDTQYF
TGTGCCAGCAGCTTAGGGCGAACAGGATATACAGATACGCAGTATTTT
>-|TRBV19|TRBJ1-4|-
CASRVEGGLGKLFF
TGTGCCAGTAGAGTGGAGGGAGGGTTGGGAAAACTGTTTTTT
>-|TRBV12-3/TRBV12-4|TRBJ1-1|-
CASSAYPGRRNTEAFF
TGTGCCAGCAGTGCATACCCCGGCCGCAGGAACACTGAAGCTTTCTTT
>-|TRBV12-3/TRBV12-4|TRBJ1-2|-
CASSSGWRGYTF
TGTGCCAGCAGTTCAGGGTGGCGTGGCTACACCTTC
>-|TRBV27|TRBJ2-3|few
CASSLRRGTDTQYF
TGTGCCAGCAGTTTGCGCCGGGGCACAGATACGCAGTATTTT
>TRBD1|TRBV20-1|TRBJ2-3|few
CSALDRTGELTDTQYF
TGCAGTGCTCTAGATCGGACAGGGGAACTCACAGATACGCAGTATTTT
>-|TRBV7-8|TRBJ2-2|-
CASSTSGGADTGELFF
TGTGCCAGCAGCACGAGTGGGGGGGCTGACACCGGGGAGCTGTTTTTT
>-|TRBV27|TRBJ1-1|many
CASRENTEAFF
TGTGCCAGCAGGGAGAACACTGAAGCTTTCTTT
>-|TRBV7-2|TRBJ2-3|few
CASSLVVDFPTDTQYF
TGTGCCAGCAGCTTAGTCGTGGACTTCCCTACAGATACGCAGTATTTT
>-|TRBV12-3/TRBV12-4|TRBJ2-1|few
CASSSYSSNEQFF
TGTGCCAGCAGTTCGTACAGCTCCAATGAGCAGTTCTTC
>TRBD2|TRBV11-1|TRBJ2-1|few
CASSPRVLAGGPSYNEQFF
TGTGCCAGCAGCCCGCGGGTACTAGCGGGGGGGCCTTCCTACAATGAGCAGTTCTTC
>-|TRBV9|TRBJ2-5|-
CASSVEDWGSQYF
TGTGCCAGCAGCGTAGAGGATTGGGGCTCCCAGTACTTC
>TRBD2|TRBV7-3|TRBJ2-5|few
CASSPGGGRGETQYF
TGTGCCAGCAGCCCCGGCGGGGGGCGTGGGGAGACCCAGTACTTC
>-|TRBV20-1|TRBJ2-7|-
CSARGLGGGGEQYF
TGCAGTGCGAGGGGGCTCGGGGGCGGTGGCGAGCAGTACTTC
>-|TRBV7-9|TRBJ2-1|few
CASSHSSGASYNEQFF
TGTGCCAGCAGCCACTCCTCGGGGGCATCCTACAATGAGCAGTTCTTC
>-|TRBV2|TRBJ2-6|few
CASRFSGANVLTF
TGTGCCAGCAGGTTCTCTGGGGCCAACGTCCTGACTTTC
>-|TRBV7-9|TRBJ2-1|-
CASGPWLGLMDEQFF
TGTGCCAGCGGCCCCTGGCTCGGGTTAATGGATGAGCAGTTCTTC
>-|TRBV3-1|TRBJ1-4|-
CASSQYRATNEKLFF
TGTGCCAGCAGCCAATACAGGGCAACTAATGAAAAACTGTTTTTT
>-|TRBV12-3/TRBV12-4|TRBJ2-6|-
CAFCLSGTPVSGANVLTF
TGTGCCTTCTGCTTATCCGGGACGCCCGTCTCTGGGGCCAACGTCCTGACTTTC
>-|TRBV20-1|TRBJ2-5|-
CSARYALGQETQYF
TGCAGTGCTAGATACGCGTTGGGCCAAGAGACCCAGTACTTC
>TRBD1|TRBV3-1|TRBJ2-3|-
CATSKEGTGTDTQYF
TGTGCCACCAGCAAAGAGGGGACAGGGACAGATACGCAGTATTTT